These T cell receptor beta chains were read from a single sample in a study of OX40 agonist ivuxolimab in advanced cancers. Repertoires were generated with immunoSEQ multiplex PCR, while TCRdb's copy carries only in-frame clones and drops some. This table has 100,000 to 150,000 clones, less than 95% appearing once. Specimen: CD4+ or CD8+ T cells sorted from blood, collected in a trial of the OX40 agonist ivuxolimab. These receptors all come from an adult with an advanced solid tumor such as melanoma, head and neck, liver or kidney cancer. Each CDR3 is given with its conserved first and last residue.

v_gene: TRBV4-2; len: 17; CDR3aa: CASSRHDGQGSNQPQHF
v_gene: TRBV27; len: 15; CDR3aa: CASSFGTPYQETQYF
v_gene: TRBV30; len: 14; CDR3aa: CAWTSTRSYNEQFF
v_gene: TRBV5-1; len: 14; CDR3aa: CASSLVGQTYGYTF
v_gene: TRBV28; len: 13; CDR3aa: CASSPGQTYEQYF
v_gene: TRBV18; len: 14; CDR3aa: CASSPPAINTEAFF
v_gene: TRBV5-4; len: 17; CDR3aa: CASSSQGLAGVVDTQYF
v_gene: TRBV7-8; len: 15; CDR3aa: CASSLAAGKQETQYF
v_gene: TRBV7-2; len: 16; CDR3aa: CASSPSRVPSGNTIYF
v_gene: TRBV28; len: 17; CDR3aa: CASSPWEGRGSTDTQYF
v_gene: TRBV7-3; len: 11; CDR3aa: CASGSTNEQFF
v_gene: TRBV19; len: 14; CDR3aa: CASSSGTLTDTQYF
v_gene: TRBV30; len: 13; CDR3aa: CAWSTDSNQPQHF
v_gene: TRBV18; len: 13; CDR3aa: CASSPQGSEKLFF
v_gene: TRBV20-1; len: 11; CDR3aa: CSARTEEKLFF
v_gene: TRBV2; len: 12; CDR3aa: CASTQGNQPQHF
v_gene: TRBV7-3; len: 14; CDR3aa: CASSRGQGANGYTF
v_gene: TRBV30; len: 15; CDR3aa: CAWKGEGAGTGELFF
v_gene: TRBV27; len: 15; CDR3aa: CASSLLRDRYYEQYF
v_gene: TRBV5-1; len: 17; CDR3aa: CASSIGTSGRVGNEQFF
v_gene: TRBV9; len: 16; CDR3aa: CASSVALALSYNEQFF
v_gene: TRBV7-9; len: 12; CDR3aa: CASAQGDYGYTF
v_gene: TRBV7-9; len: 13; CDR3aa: CASSSPGADTQYF
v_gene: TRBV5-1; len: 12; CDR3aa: CASSLPTDTQYF
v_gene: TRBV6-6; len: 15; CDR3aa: CASRTGVDSNQPQHF
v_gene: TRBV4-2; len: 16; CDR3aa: CASSLAPGQPSDGYTF
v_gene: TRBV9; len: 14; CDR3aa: CASSRLIGGLEQFF
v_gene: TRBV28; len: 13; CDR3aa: CAAIRGLGTEAFF
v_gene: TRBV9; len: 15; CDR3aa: CASSVDGTTNEKLFF
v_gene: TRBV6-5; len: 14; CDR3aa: CASTPPGTGAEQYF
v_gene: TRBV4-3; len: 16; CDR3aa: CASSQDAISGANVLTF
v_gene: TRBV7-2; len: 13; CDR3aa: CASSLGTYYEQYF
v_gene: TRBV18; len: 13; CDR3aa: CASSPDLDYEQYF
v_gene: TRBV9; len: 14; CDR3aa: CASSVDWGPTEAFF
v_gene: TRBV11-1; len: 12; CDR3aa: CASSPRWDEQFF
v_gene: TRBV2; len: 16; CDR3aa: CASSELLPATNEKLFF
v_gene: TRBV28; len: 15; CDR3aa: CASSLVRGRSTEAFF
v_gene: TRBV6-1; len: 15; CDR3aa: CASSEAGGRKETQYF
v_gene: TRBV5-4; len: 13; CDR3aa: CASSRDHTDTQYF
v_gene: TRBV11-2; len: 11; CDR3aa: CASSLGEKLFF
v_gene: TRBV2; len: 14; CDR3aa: CASEQGAFHTEAFF
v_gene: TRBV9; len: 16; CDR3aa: CASSVDPAEGTETQYF
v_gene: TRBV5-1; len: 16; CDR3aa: CASSLVADYSYNEQFF
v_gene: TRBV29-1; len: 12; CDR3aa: CSAGGGAGGYTF
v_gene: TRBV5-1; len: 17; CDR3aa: CASSPAAFGANTDTQYF
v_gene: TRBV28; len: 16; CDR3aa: CASSFSDGTYYNEQFF
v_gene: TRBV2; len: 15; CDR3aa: CASSEGGQGRQPQHF
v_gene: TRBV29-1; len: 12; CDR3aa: CSVSISNQPQHF
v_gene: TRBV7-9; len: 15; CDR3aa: CASSTGQGLGQPQHF